This record looks at one TCR beta chain sequence and its context. This clonotype was picked up a small number of times. It lacks a known antigen. The input lacks base qualities; no much larger clone sits a single base away. TCR beta CDR3 regions were amplified from RNA transcripts. The first round of RT-PCR for the TCR CDR3 was performed with the HTBI primer set and the Qiagen OneStep RT-PCR kit. Libraries were constructed in a second round of multiplex PCR, after which size selection and purification were performed. Sequencing of the libraries was done on an Illumina HiSeq2000 using paired-end 100 bp reads. In the original analysis: SOAPnuke was used to process the raw data, removing reads that contained adapters or uncalled bases, had a mean Phred below 15, or lacked an exact match to the constant primer or identifier. High-quality paired reads were merged with COPE v1.2.5, and unique nucleotide sequences were defined as clonotypes. Clonotypes were aligned to IMGT TRBV, TRBD and TRBJ reference segments using MiTCR v1.1. Only V-J combinations with frequency above 0.0001, covering 99.2% of repertoires, were analysed. A TCS score was defined as the ratio of F50 (clonal expansion) to E x V (chaos), with BLOSUM62-based TCRdist applied between CDR3 peptides within each V-J. Welch's t-statistics and random forest reduced roughly 500 V-J features to about 12, which were used in a naive Bayes classifier (R e1071). Thyroid-blood repertoire similarity was quantified with the Morisita-Horn index. Starting from the raw public reads, TCRdb applied fastp trimming at Q25, assembled clones with MiXCR and retained in-frame beta chains. For every CDR3 protein sequence, its rows merge into one entry that carries the most common genes and DNA. These V and J calls originate from TCRdb's pipeline instead of the authors' own analysis. The sample yields fewer than 650,000 distinct CDR3 sequences; roughly 14% were counted once. The ten largest clonotypes hold about 3.9% of the sample.

Ophthalmopathy patients had moderately to severely active disease, with a Clinical Activity Score of 3 or more, a NOSPECS grade of 4 or more, and a disease duration of less than 3 months. Exclusion was applied to patients with uncontrolled infections, other autoimmune diseases, pregnancy or lactation. Clinical symptoms, serum thyroxine and TRAb, thyroid ultrasound, and orbital computed tomography formed the basis for the diagnoses. PBMCs were separated from 10 ml of fresh peripheral blood using Ficoll-Paque density gradient centrifugation. Total RNA was extracted using Trizol reagent, and RNA quality was assessed on an Agilent 2100 Bioanalyzer. The CDR3 measures 13 amino acids from cysteine to phenylalanine. Only the CDR3 region is kept as DNA, spanning 39 bases read in frame from base 1. V is cut by 1 base and J by 3 bases, and the space between the germline ends is 9 bases. For CDR1 and CDR2, the germline V gene lists SQVTM and ANQGSEA.

The data originate from a study of T cells in Graves' hyperthyroidism and ophthalmopathy (dated by TCRdb to between 2018 and 2021). Notes on the research overall: Peripheral blood samples were taken at initial diagnosis, before any treatment was given. Following sampling, methimazole starting at 30 mg daily was given to hyperthyroidism patients, and high-dose intravenous methylprednisolone was given to ophthalmopathy patients. The approximately 100 discovery patients were randomly divided into training and test sets at a 7:3 ratio. The study also compared thyroid tissue and blood T-cell repertoires from 5 to 7 Graves' hyperthyroidism patients. The paper reports TCR Vbeta CDR3 sequencing of 140 or so peripheral blood samples: approximately 41 ophthalmopathy, under 80 hyperthyroidism and approximately 17 progressor patients. To identify distinguishing TCR V-J signatures, a discovery cohort of some 99 patients was used, comprising some 43 with Graves' ophthalmopathy and around 57 with stable Graves' hyperthyroidism. Prospective prediction of ophthalmopathy was tested in an independent validation cohort of approximately 19 hyperthyroidism patients and some 17 patients who later progressed to ophthalmopathy. General conclusions and limits of the study: Sample size was not statistically predetermined, and investigators were not blinded to group allocation. In cross-validation, a model built on a 13 V-J signature told ophthalmopathy apart from stable hyperthyroidism with under 90% sensitivity and about 81% specificity, and in testing the same model reached 80%/75%. During validation, the model predicted progression to ophthalmopathy a median of roughly six months ahead of onset, with approximately 71% sensitivity and 72% to 80% specificity. Most expanded thyroid clonotypes (frequency above 0.001) were also found in blood, which suggests that blood repertoires may mirror thyroid immune responses.

Material: blood. The V and J segments used are TRBV29-1 and TRBJ2-5; no D segment can be confidently identified. The receptor comes from a woman between 40 and 50 years old with Graves' ophthalmopathy. The DNA is as follows: TGCAGCGTTGAAGCCGAAGTTGAAGAGACCCAGTACTTC. Translated, it gives CSVEAEVEETQYF.